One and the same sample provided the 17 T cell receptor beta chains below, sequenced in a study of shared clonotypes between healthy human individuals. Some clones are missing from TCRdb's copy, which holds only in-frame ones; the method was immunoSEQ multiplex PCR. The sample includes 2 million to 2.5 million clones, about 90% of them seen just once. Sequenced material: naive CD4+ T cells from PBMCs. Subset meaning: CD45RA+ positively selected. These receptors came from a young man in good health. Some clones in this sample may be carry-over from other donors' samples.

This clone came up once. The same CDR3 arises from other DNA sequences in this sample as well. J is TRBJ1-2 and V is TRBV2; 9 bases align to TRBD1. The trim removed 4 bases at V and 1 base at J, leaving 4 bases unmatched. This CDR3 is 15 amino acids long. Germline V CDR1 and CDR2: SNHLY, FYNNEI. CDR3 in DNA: TGTGCCAGCAGTGGGGGACAGGGAAGTAACTATGGCTACACCTTC. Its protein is CASSGGQGSNYGYTF.

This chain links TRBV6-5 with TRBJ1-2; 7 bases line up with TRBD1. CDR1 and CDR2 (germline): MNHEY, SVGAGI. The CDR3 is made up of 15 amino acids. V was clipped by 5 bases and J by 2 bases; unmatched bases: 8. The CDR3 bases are TGTGCCAGCAGTCCCGGGACAGCGACCAACTATGGCTACACCTTC. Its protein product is CASSPGTATNYGYTF.

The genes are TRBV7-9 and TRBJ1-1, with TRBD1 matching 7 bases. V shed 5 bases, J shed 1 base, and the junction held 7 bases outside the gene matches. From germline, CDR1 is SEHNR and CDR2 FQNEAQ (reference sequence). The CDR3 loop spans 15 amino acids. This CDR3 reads CASSNLDRANTEAFF. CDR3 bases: TGTGCCAGCAGCAACCTCGACAGGGCGAACACTGAAGCTTTCTTT.

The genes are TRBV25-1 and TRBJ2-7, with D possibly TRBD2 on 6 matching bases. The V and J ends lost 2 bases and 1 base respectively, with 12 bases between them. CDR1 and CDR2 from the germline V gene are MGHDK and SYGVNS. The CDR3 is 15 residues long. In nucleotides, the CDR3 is TGTGCCAGCAGTGAAGGGGGGACTTCGTCCTACGAGCAGTACTTC. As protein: CASSEGGTSSYEQYF.

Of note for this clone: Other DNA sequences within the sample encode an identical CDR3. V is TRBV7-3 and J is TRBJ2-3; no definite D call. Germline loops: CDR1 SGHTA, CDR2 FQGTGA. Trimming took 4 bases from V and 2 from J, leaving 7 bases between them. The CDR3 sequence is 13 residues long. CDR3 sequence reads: CASSSQATDTQYF. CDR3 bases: TGTGCCAGCAGCTCGCAAGCCACAGATACGCAGTATTTT.

CDR3 loop: CASSPRLAGGNTEAFF. CDR3 DNA: TGTGCCAGCAGCCCACGTTTGGCAGGGGGGAACACTGAAGCTTTCTTT. The chain joins TRBV7-6 to TRBJ1-1; 7 bases match TRBD1. Germline CDR1 and CDR2: SGHVS and FNYEAQ. The ends lost 5 bases at V and 1 base at J; junction bases unmatched: 10. This CDR3 spans 16 amino acids.

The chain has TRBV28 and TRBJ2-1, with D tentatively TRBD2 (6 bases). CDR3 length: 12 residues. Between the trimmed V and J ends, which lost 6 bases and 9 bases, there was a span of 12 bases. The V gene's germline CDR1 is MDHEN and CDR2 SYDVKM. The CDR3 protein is CASSRRDLEQFF. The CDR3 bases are TGTGCCAGCAGCAGGAGGGACCTTGAGCAGTTCTTC. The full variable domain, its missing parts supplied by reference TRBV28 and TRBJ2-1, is DVKVTQSSRYLVKRTGEKVFLECVQDMDHENMFWYRQDPGLGLRLIYFSYDVKMKEKGDIPEGYSVSREKKERFSLILESASTNQTSMYLCASSRRDLEQFFGPGTRLTVL.

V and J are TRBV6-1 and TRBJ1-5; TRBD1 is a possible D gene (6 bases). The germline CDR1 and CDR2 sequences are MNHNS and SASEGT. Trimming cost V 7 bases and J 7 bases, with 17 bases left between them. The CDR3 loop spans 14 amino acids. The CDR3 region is CASKRKTGEQPQHF. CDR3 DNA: TGTGCCAGCAAGCGGAAGACAGGCGAACAGCCCCAGCATTTT.

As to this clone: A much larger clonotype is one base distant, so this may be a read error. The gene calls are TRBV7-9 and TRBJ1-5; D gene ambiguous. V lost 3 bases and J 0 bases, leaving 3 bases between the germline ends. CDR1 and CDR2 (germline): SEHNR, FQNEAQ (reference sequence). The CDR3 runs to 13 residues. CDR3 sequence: CASSLHSNQPQHF. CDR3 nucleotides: TGTGCCAGCAGCTTGCATAGCAATCAGCCCCAGCATTTT.

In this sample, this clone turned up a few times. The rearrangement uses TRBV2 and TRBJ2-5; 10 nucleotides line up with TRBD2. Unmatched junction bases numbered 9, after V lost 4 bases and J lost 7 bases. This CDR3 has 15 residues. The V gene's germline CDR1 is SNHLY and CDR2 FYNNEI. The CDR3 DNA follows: TGTGCCAGCAGTGGAAGGCTAGCGGGAGATGTGACCCAGTACTTC. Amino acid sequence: CASSGRLAGDVTQYF.

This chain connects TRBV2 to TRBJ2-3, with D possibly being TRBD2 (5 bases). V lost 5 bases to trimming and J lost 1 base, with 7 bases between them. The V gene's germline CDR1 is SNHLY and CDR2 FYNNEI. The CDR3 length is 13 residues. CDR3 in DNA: TGTGCCAGCAGTCTAGCCCGCACAGATACGCAGTATTTT. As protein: CASSLARTDTQYF.

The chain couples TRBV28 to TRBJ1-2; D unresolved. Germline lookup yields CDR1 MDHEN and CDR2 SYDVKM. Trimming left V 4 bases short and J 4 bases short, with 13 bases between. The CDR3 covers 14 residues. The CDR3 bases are TGTGCCAGCAGTTCACAGATAAGGAGCTATGGCTACACCTTC. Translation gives CASSSQIRSYGYTF.

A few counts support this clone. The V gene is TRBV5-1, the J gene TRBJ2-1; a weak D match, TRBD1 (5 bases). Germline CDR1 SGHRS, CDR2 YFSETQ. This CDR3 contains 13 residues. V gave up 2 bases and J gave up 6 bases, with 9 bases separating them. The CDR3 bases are TGCGCCAGCAGCTTTTATCAGGGCAATGAGCAGTTCTTC. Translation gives CASSFYQGNEQFF.

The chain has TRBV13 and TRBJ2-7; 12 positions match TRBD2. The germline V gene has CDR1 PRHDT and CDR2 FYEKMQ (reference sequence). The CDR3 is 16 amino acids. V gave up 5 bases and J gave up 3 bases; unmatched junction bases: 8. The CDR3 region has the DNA TGTGCCAGCAGCCCAGGACTAGCGGGAAGAGTCTACGAGCAGTACTTC. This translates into CASSPGLAGRVYEQYF.

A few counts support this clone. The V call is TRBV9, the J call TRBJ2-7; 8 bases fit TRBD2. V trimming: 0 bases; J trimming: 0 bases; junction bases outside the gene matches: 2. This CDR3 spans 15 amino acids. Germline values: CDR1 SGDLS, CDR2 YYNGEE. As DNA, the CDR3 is TGTGCCAGCAGCGTAGGCGGGAGGCTCTCCTACGAGCAGTACTTC. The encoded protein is CASSVGGRLSYEQYF.

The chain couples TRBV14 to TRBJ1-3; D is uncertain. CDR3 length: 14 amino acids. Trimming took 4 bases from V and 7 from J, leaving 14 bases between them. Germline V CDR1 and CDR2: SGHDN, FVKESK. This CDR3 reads CASSPSSTLNTIYF. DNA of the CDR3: TGTGCCAGCAGCCCAAGTTCGACATTGAACACCATATATTTT.

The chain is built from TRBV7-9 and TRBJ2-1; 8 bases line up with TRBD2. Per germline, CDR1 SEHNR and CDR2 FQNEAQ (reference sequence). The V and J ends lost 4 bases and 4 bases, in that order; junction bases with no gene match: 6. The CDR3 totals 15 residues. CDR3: CASSSPGLEYNEQFF. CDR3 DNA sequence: TGTGCCAGCAGCTCCCCGGGACTAGAGTACAATGAGCAGTTCTTC.